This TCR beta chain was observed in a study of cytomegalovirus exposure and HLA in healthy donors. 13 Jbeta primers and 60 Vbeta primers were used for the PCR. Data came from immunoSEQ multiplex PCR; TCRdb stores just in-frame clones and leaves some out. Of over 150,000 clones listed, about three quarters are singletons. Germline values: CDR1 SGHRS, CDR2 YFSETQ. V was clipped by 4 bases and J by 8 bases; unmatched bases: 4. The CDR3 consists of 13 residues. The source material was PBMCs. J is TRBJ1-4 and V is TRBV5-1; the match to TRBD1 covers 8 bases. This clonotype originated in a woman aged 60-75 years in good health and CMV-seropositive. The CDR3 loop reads CASSPGTGEKLFF. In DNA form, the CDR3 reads TGCGCCAGCAGCCCCGGGACAGGAGAAAAACTGTTTTTT.